This T cell receptor (beta chain) was captured in a study of regulatory T cells in long-lasting Graves disease. With respect to this clonotype: No antigen is known for it.

Arm-PCR of CDR3 regions and iRepertoire HTBI primers were the basis on which TCR beta libraries were built. TCRdb ran MiXCR on the multiplex PCR reads and lists one entry per CDR3 protein. The sample lists 400,000 to 500,000 distinct CDR3 sequences, 12% to 15% seen once, with approximately 15% in the top ten. The CDR3 runs 18 residues. The germline gives CDR1 SGHAT, CDR2 FQNNGV. V was trimmed by 1 base and J by 7 bases, leaving 25 bases between them. Study-wide results and caveats: TRBV28, TRBJ1-2 and TRBJ2-5 were segments that persistent disease favored.

The time point: newly diagnosed GD, antithyroid drugs for less than 3 months. RNA isolated from PBMCs was used to make the TCR library. The sample was also reused in another study, on T cells in Graves' hyperthyroidism and ophthalmopathy. That report adds: Most clonotypes that expanded in the thyroid above 0.001 also showed up in blood.

V is TRBV11-2 and J is TRBJ1-1; D may be TRBD1 (5 bases). This sequence was found in a woman in her fifties or sixties with Graves disease. This specimen was peripheral blood mononuclear cells (PBMCs), taken at new diagnosis, from a patient treated with antithyroid drugs. Here the CDR3 DNA reads TGTGCCAGCAGCTTAGCAGTTCAAAAAACTCAGGGATTTGATGAAGCTTTCTTT. Its translation: CASSLAVQKTQGFDEAFF.